This section outlines one T cell receptor beta chain sequence together with its context. Its matching antigen is unknown. This sample is part of a study of human thymus T cells. The study, taken as a whole, reports: Gene usage for V and J segments appeared biased in thymic and blood repertoires.

The protocol was immunoSEQ multiplex PCR, while the TCRdb copy is restricted to in-frame clones and leaves out a portion. Here the sample spans some 44,000 clones, 85% to 95% being singletons. The receptor's source is a girl less than two years old with a congenital heart defect but otherwise immunologically healthy. The sample consisted of blood.

CDR3 protein: CSVAGLAGEGVQFF. The CDR3 DNA reads TGCAGCGTGGCGGGACTAGCGGGAGAGGGTGTGCAGTTCTTC. The V and J genes are TRBV29-1 and TRBJ2-1, with TRBD2 matching over 14 bases. The V and J ends lost 6 bases and 12 bases, in that order; junction bases with no gene match: 10. CDR1 SQVTM and CDR2 ANQGSEA come from the germline V gene. The CDR3 contains 14 residues.